A single sample is the source of the 31 T cell receptor beta chains below, sequenced in a study of CD8 T cells in ankylosing spondylitis. TCRdb processed the 5' RACE reads anew with MiXCR; each CDR3 protein has one entry. The sample lists hundreds of thousands of distinct CDR3 sequences, 10% to 15% occurring once. Their cognate antigens are unknown. Study outcomes and limitations: Fewer than ten highly homologous variants made up a TCR beta motif, and this motif appeared characteristic of ankylosing spondylitis blood.

Sequencing input: blood, either unsorted or a sorted T cell fraction (not recorded which). The receptors were gathered from a male donor with ankylosing spondylitis.

A few counts support this clonotype. CDR3 in amino acids: CASTKRGDDNEQFF. CDR3 DNA: TGTGCCAGCACCAAGCGGGGGGACGACAATGAGCAGTTCTTC. This rearrangement joins TRBV6-1 to TRBJ2-1, with TRBD2 matching over 9 bases. CDR1 MNHNS and CDR2 SASEGT come from the germline V gene. The CDR3 length is 14 residues. The V gene end was trimmed by 7 bases and the J gene end by 5 bases; junction bases not matched to a gene: 6.

The CDR3 is CSASSPGLTTHYEQYF. The CDR3 DNA sequence: TGCAGTGCTAGTTCCCCAGGATTGACTACCCACTACGAGCAGTACTTC. The V gene is TRBV20-1, the J gene TRBJ2-7; maybe TRBD2 (5 bases). Germline CDR1 DFQATT, CDR2 SNEGSKA (reference sequence). The CDR3 contains 16 residues. Trimming took 3 bases from V and 3 from J, leaving 21 bases between them.

In its sample, this clonotype was seen many times. This rearrangement joins TRBV27 to TRBJ2-3, with 11 bases matching TRBD2. This CDR3 contains 16 residues. With V trimmed by 3 bases and J by 4 bases, 6 bases remained unmatched. Germline V gene data show CDR1 as MNHEY and CDR2 as SMNVEV (reference sequence). CDR3 amino acids: CASSFTRLAGSDTQYF. CDR3 nucleotide sequence: TGTGCCAGCAGTTTTACCAGACTAGCGGGATCAGATACGCAGTATTTT.

In its sample, this clonotype was seen a few times. The chain joins TRBV9 to TRBJ1-1, with 7 bases fitting TRBD1. The V segment lost 4 bases and the J segment 2 bases; nucleotides outside the gene matches: 8. The germline V gene encodes CDR1 SGDLS and CDR2 YYNGEE. The CDR3 runs 15 residues. The CDR3 is CASSPNRGRNTEAFF. In DNA form, the CDR3 reads TGTGCCAGCAGCCCTAACAGGGGTCGAAACACTGAAGCTTTCTTT.

The sample holds a few counts of this clonotype. J is TRBJ2-3 and V is TRBV5-1, with TRBD1 matching over 9 bases. Trimming took 5 bases from V and 3 from J; bases not matched to a gene: 4. The CDR3 has 14 amino acids. Germline values: CDR1 SGHRS, CDR2 YFSETQ. The CDR3 region is CASRYGQGTDTQYF. CDR3 bases: TGCGCCAGCAGATATGGACAGGGGACAGATACGCAGTATTTT.

The J gene is TRBJ1-5, the V gene TRBV20-1; D is possibly TRBD1 (5 bases). The CDR3 is 12 residues long. Germline CDR1 and CDR2: DFQATT and SNEGSKA (reference sequence). V lost 3 bases and J 7 bases, leaving 10 bases between the germline ends. In DNA, the CDR3 is TGCAGTGCTAGCCGGGGGTGGCAGCCCCAGCATTTT. Its protein is CSASRGWQPQHF.

This clonotype was counted a few times. The chain employs TRBV6-1 and TRBJ2-7; 7 positions match TRBD1. Trimming at V came to 2 bases and at J to 2 bases, leaving 3 bases not matched to a gene. The CDR3 sequence is 14 residues long. The germline gives CDR1 MNHNS, CDR2 SASEGT. The CDR3 region is CASSERDRTYEQYF. As DNA, the CDR3 is TGTGCCAGCAGTGAACGGGACAGAACCTACGAGCAGTACTTC.

In its sample, this clonotype was seen a few times. A junction end diverges from the germline sequence, so it may reflect a read error. CDR3 region: CASSVDRGSGYTF. The DNA of the CDR3 is TGTGCTAGCAGTGTGGACAGGGGAAGTGGCTACACCTTC. This rearrangement joins TRBV6-1 to TRBJ1-2; 9 bases map to TRBD1. The CDR3 has 13 amino acids. Germline V gives CDR1 MNHNS, CDR2 SASEGT.

The sample holds a few counts of this clonotype. The chain links TRBV20-1 to TRBJ2-3, with D possibly being TRBD1 (5 bases). The CDR3 consists of 13 residues. Looked up from germline, CDR1 is DFQATT and CDR2 is SNEGSKA (reference sequence). The CDR3 loop reads CSTGDSLTDTQYF. CDR3 in DNA: TGCAGCACCGGAGACAGCCTCACAGATACGCAGTATTTT.

This clonotype was seen a handful of times. CDR3 sequence reads: CSVETRQGRHTEAFF. The CDR3, as DNA: TGCAGCGTCGAAACGAGACAGGGGAGGCACACTGAAGCTTTCTTT. The V gene is TRBV29-1, the J gene TRBJ1-1; 8 bases agree with TRBD1. Germline CDR1 is SQVTM and CDR2 is ANQGSEA. CDR3 length: 15 residues. The V and J ends lost 6 bases and 3 bases, in that order; junction bases with no gene match: 12.

This clonotype was found many times. The chain carries TRBV29-1 and TRBJ2-4; D is perhaps TRBD1 (5 bases). The V and J ends lost 3 bases and 0 bases respectively, with 6 bases between them. Germline V gene lookup returns CDR1 SQVTM and CDR2 ANQGSEA. The CDR3 runs to 13 residues. In DNA form, the CDR3 reads TGCAGCGTTGAGGGGCTAGCCAAAAACATTCAGTACTTC. Its translation: CSVEGLAKNIQYF.

The sample holds a few counts of this clonotype. The chain links TRBV3-1 to TRBJ2-7; no reliable D call. The V end was cut by 4 bases, the J end by 7 bases, with 14 bases between. The germline gives CDR1 LGHDT, CDR2 YNNKEL (reference sequence). The CDR3 length is 13 residues. CDR3 DNA sequence: TGTGCCAGCAGCCGAAGGGTCTTTGAAGAGCAGTACTTC. Protein sequence: CASSRRVFEEQYF.

The J gene is TRBJ2-7, the V gene TRBV6-1, with 10 bases lining up with TRBD1. Germline V gene sequence: CDR1 MNHNS, CDR2 SASEGT. The CDR3 extends over 14 amino acids. Trimming cost V 7 bases and J 3 bases; bases outside gene matches: 6. CDR3 bases: TGTGCCAGCAACCCCCGGGACAGGGGCTACGAGCAGTACTTC. Translated: CASNPRDRGYEQYF.

The chain uses TRBV20-1 and TRBJ2-7; 9 nucleotides agree with TRBD2. V shed 5 bases, J shed 0 bases, and the junction held 11 bases outside the gene matches. Germline CDR1 DFQATT, CDR2 SNEGSKA (reference sequence). This CDR3 region has 16 residues. The chain's CDR3 is CSAVTSGYISSYEQYF. CDR3 DNA sequence: TGCAGTGCTGTTACTAGCGGGTATATCTCCTCCTACGAGCAGTACTTC.

This rearrangement joins TRBV4-1 to TRBJ1-4; D not certain. The length of the CDR3 is 13 residues. Deletions cut 1 base from V and 8 bases from J, with 8 bases between. CDR1 is MGHRA and CDR2 is YSYEKL in the germline V gene. The CDR3 region is CASSQGVLEKLFF. In DNA, the CDR3 is TGCGCCAGCAGCCAAGGGGTATTGGAAAAACTGTTTTTT.

This chain joins TRBV5-1 and TRBJ1-6; D unresolved. Germline-derived CDR1 and CDR2 are SGHRS and YFSETQ. The V end was cut by 0 bases, the J end by 5 bases, with 9 bases between. This CDR3 contains 15 residues. Here the CDR3 reads CASSLGQTNNSPLHF. Here the CDR3 DNA reads TGCGCCAGCAGCTTGGGGCAGACAAATAATTCACCCCTCCACTTT.

This clonotype occurred a few times. This chain uses TRBV20-1 with TRBJ2-3; 9 bases align to TRBD2. This CDR3 is 18 amino acids long. CDR1 and CDR2 from the germline V gene are DFQATT and SNEGSKA (reference sequence). V lost 3 bases and J lost 1; bases outside the gene matches: 14. The chain's CDR3 is CSASPLRGLAGGTDTQYF. DNA for the CDR3: TGCAGTGCTAGCCCCCTAAGGGGATTAGCGGGAGGCACAGATACGCAGTATTTT.

A few counts support this clonotype. V gene TRBV7-2 combines with J gene TRBJ2-7; possibly TRBD1 or TRBD2 for D (5 bases each). The ends were cut back, 2 bases at V and 4 bases at J, with 15 bases in the middle. The CDR3 covers 15 residues. Germline V gene data show CDR1 as SGHTA and CDR2 as FQGNSA. The CDR3 sequence: CASSLRPGPLYEQYF. In nucleotides, the CDR3 is TGTGCCAGCAGCTTACGACCGGGACCACTTTACGAGCAGTACTTC. The entire variable domain, with the rest obtained from reference TRBV7-2 and TRBJ2-7, is as follows: GAGVSQSPSNKVTEKGKDVELRCDPISGHTALYWYRQSLGQGLEFLIYFQGNSAPDKSGLPSDRFSAERTGGSVSTLTIQRTQQEDSAVYLCASSLRPGPLYEQYFGPGTRLTVT.

The rearrangement joins TRBV11-2 to TRBJ1-1; tentatively, D is TRBD1 (5 bases). CDR1 and CDR2 (germline): SGHAT, FQNNGV. V was shortened by 3 bases and J by 4 bases, with 18 bases between the two germline ends. This CDR3 contains 16 residues. The CDR3 loop reads CASSFLRGRSGTEAFF. CDR3 in DNA: TGTGCCAGCAGCTTTTTGAGGGGTCGCTCGGGCACTGAAGCTTTCTTT. The full variable domain, its missing parts supplied by reference TRBV11-2 and TRBJ1-1, is EAGVAQSPRYKIIEKRQSVAFWCNPISGHATLYWYQQILGQGPKLLIQFQNNGVVDDSQLPKDRFSAERLKGVDSTLKIQPAKLEDSAVYLCASSFLRGRSGTEAFFGQGTRLTVV.

The chain joins TRBV7-2 to TRBJ2-1; 9 nucleotides agree with TRBD1. CDR1 and CDR2 (germline): SGHTA, FQGNSA. V was clipped by 5 bases and J by 3 bases; unmatched bases: 8. The CDR3 loop spans 16 amino acids. The chain's CDR3 is CASSTRQGVIYNEQFF. The CDR3 DNA is TGTGCCAGCAGCACGCGACAGGGGGTAATCTACAATGAGCAGTTCTTC. The full variable domain, in which reference TRBV7-2 and TRBJ2-1 provide the parts outside the CDR3, is GAGVSQSPSNKVTEKGKDVELRCDPISGHTALYWYRQSLGQGLEFLIYFQGNSAPDKSGLPSDRFSAERTGGSVSTLTIQRTQQEDSAVYLCASSTRQGVIYNEQFFGPGTRLTVL.

The rearrangement links TRBV7-9 to TRBJ2-1, with D hard to call. This CDR3 region has 16 residues. CDR1 and CDR2 (germline): SEHNR, FQNEAQ (reference sequence). The V end lost 1 base, the J end lost 0 bases, and 10 bases lay between the germline ends. The CDR3 nucleotides read TGTGCCAGCAGCTTAGTGCATACCCTCTCCTACAATGAGCAGTTCTTC. Its translation is CASSLVHTLSYNEQFF.

The chain has TRBV20-1 and TRBJ2-1; 7 bases agree with TRBD2. The CDR3 is made up of 15 amino acids. The germline V gene encodes CDR1 DFQATT and CDR2 SNEGSKA (reference sequence). CDR3 loop: CSPGPGGKGINEQFF. Written as DNA, the CDR3 is TGCAGCCCCGGACCCGGGGGGAAGGGTATCAATGAGCAGTTCTTC.

The chain is built from TRBV7-2 and TRBJ1-1; D might be TRBD1 (5 bases). The CDR3 consists of 15 residues. Germline assignment: CDR1 SGHTA and CDR2 FQGNSA. V was shortened by 0 bases and J by 2 bases, with 10 bases between the two germline ends. CDR3 in amino acids: CASSLASRENTEAFF. As DNA, the CDR3 is TGTGCCAGCAGCTTAGCGAGCAGGGAAAACACTGAAGCTTTCTTT.

This clonotype has more than one count but fewer than ten. CDR3 in DNA: TGTGCCAGCTCACCACCTTGGGCGGGAGCGATCGCAGATACGCAGTATTTT. It translates to CASSPPWAGAIADTQYF. This sequence joins TRBV18 and TRBJ2-3, with TRBD2 identical over 7 bases. Unmatched junction bases numbered 10, after V lost 0 bases and J lost 4 bases. The CDR3 is 17 residues long. Germline V gives CDR1 KGHSH, CDR2 LQKENI.

This sequence joins TRBV6-1 and TRBJ2-7; 8 bases are shared with TRBD1. Germline-derived CDR1 and CDR2 are MNHNS and SASEGT. V shed 8 bases, J shed 3 bases, and the junction held 9 bases outside the gene matches. The length of the CDR3 is 14 residues. The CDR3 coding sequence is TGTGCCAGCGGCCCTTTAGGACAGGGCTACGAGCAGTACTTC. Protein: CASGPLGQGYEQYF.

This clonotype has a handful of counts. This chain connects TRBV6-5 to TRBJ2-7, with D possibly being TRBD1 (5 bases). V shed 5 bases and J shed 7 bases, with 18 bases lying between them. This CDR3 has 14 amino acids. The germline V gene has CDR1 MNHEY and CDR2 SVGAGI. The CDR3 region is CASSLDPQDREQYF. The DNA for the CDR3 is TGTGCCAGCAGTCTCGACCCACAGGACCGTGAGCAGTACTTC.

This clonotype was recorded many times. The J gene is TRBJ2-7, the V gene TRBV20-1, with 9 bases matching TRBD1. Trimming at V came to 1 base and at J to 3 bases, leaving 7 bases not matched to a gene. The CDR3 has 15 residues. Per germline, CDR1 DFQATT and CDR2 SNEGSKA (reference sequence). CDR3 sequence reads: CSARVTGTGHYEQYF. In DNA, the CDR3 is TGCAGTGCTAGAGTCACCGGGACAGGGCACTACGAGCAGTACTTC.

The V gene is TRBV18, the J gene TRBJ2-7, with a possible D match to TRBD2 (5 bases). Germline assignment: CDR1 KGHSH and CDR2 LQKENI. Trimming took off 0 bases at V and 3 bases at J, with 12 bases between the two ends. The CDR3 totals 15 residues. In DNA, the CDR3 is TGTGCCAGCTCACCACCAAGCGGCTACCTCTACGAGCAGTACTTC. Encoded protein: CASSPPSGYLYEQYF.

The chain employs TRBV20-1 and TRBJ2-7; 8 bases fit TRBD1. Germline V gene sequence: CDR1 DFQATT, CDR2 SNEGSKA (reference sequence). The J segment lost 12 bases and the V segment lost 0 bases, leaving 10 bases of the junction unmatched. This CDR3 is 13 amino acids long. The CDR3 here is CSARDRDRIWRYF. CDR3 DNA sequence: TGCAGTGCTAGAGATAGGGACAGGATTTGGCGGTACTTC.

This clonotype has just a few counts. V usage is TRBV12-3 or TRBV12-4 and J usage is TRBJ2-5; 11 positions match TRBD1. The junction had 5 bases not matched to a gene; V was cut back by 6 bases and J by 5 bases. This CDR3 region has 14 residues. The CDR3 sequence is CASRPGTGGETQYF. DNA of the CDR3: TGTGCCAGCAGGCCCGGGACAGGGGGGGAGACCCAGTACTTC.

The rearrangement uses TRBV7-9 and TRBJ1-1; D is undetermined. The V end was cut by 5 bases, the J end by 0 bases, with 16 bases between. There are 16 residues in the CDR3. Germline V CDR1 and CDR2: SEHNR, FQNEAQ (reference sequence). The CDR3 loop reads CASSPWGYGMNTEAFF. The CDR3 DNA follows: TGTGCCAGCAGCCCATGGGGATACGGAATGAACACTGAAGCTTTCTTT.